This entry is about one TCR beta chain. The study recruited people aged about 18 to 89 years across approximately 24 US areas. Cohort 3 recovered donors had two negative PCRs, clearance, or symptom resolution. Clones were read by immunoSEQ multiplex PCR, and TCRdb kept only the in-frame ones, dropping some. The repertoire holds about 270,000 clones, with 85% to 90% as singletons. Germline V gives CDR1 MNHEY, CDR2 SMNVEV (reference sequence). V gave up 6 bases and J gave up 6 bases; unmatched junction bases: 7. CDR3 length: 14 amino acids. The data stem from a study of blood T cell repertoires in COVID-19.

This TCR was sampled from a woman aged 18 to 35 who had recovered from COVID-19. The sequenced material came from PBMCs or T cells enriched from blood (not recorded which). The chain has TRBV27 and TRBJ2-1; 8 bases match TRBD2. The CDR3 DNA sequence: TGTGCCAGCAGCTTAGGGCTAGCGGGCAATGAGCAGTTCTTC. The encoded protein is CASSLGLAGNEQFF.